These 23 T cell receptor beta chains originate from one sample sequenced in a study of blood T cell repertoires in COVID-19. Repertoires were generated with immunoSEQ multiplex PCR, while TCRdb's copy carries only in-frame clones and drops some. The top ten clones hold less than 11% of a sample with a few hundred thousand clones, 70% to 90% of them seen once. The sample taken for sequencing was PBMCs or T cells enriched from blood (not recorded which). The receptor set was obtained from a woman between 18 and 29 years old who had recovered from COVID-19.

V is TRBV6-1 and J is TRBJ2-4, with D perhaps TRBD2 (5 bases). Trimming stripped 0 bases from V and 2 bases from J, with 14 bases between. This CDR3 comprises 17 residues. Germline V lookup: CDR1 MNHNS, CDR2 SASEGT. The CDR3 is CASSEAVVRAPKNIQYF. The DNA of the CDR3 is TGTGCCAGCAGTGAAGCGGTGGTGAGGGCTCCCAAAAACATTCAGTACTTC.

CDR3 DNA sequence: TGTGCCAGCAGTGAATACCGGGGAGATGGCTCCTACGAGCAGTACTTC. Translation gives CASSEYRGDGSYEQYF. The gene calls are TRBV6-1 and TRBJ2-7; TRBD2 is a possible D gene (5 bases). This CDR3 has 16 residues. The germline gives CDR1 MNHNS, CDR2 SASEGT. V was clipped by 2 bases and J by 0 bases, with 14 bases between them.

This chain joins TRBV6-6 and TRBJ2-3, with 7 bases fitting TRBD1. Germline V lookup: CDR1 MNHNY, CDR2 SVGAGI (reference sequence). The CDR3 consists of 16 residues. V was clipped by 5 bases and J by 0 bases; unmatched bases: 8. CDR3 loop: CASSRPGTESTDTQYF. CDR3 nucleotide sequence: TGTGCCAGCAGTCGACCCGGGACAGAGAGCACAGATACGCAGTATTTT.

Only one count was recorded for this clone. This chain connects TRBV7-8 to TRBJ2-3; D gene ambiguous. The CDR3 contains 17 residues. Trimming took off 1 base at V and 5 bases at J, with 19 bases between the two ends. The germline V gene encodes CDR1 SGHVS and CDR2 FQNEAQ. For the CDR3, the DNA is TGTGCCAGCAGCTTAGTTGCTCGGTGGTTAGATGGAGATACGCAGTATTTT. Encoded protein: CASSLVARWLDGDTQYF. The complete variable domain, with remaining parts taken from reference TRBV7-8 and TRBJ2-3, reads GAGVSQSPRYKVAKRGQDVALRCDPISGHVSLFWYQQALGQGPEFLTYFQNEAQLDKSGLPSDRFFAERPEGSVSTLKIQRTQQEDSAVYLCASSLVARWLDGDTQYFGPGTRLTVL.

The rearrangement links TRBV4-1 to TRBJ1-5, with D maybe TRBD1 (6 bases). The CDR3 sequence is 14 residues long. With 0 bases removed from V and 9 bases from J, the gap between germline ends came to 12 bases. CDR1 and CDR2 from the germline V gene are MGHRA and YSYEKL. The CDR3 sequence is CASSQEEQGRPQHF. CDR3 nucleotide sequence: TGCGCCAGCAGCCAAGAAGAGCAGGGGAGGCCCCAGCATTTT.

Worth noting for this clone: The sample contains more than one DNA sequence encoding this CDR3. The chain combines TRBV7-3 with TRBJ2-5; 12 bases match TRBD2. Trimming took 5 bases from V and 2 from J; bases not matched to a gene: 3. The CDR3 is made up of 15 amino acids. Germline V gene sequence: CDR1 SGHTA, CDR2 FQGTGA. The chain's CDR3 is CASSPLAGGQETQYF. The CDR3 DNA sequence: TGTGCCAGCAGCCCTCTAGCGGGAGGGCAAGAGACCCAGTACTTC.

J is TRBJ2-1 and V is TRBV5-4; perhaps TRBD1 as D (5 bases). The CDR3 totals 12 residues. Germline CDR1 reads SGHNT; CDR2 reads YYREEE (reference sequence). V lost 4 bases, J lost 4 bases, and 6 bases lay in between. CDR3 region: CASSRTYNEQFF. In DNA form, the CDR3 reads TGTGCCAGCAGCCGGACATACAATGAGCAGTTCTTC.

The chain employs TRBV27 and TRBJ1-6, with D perhaps TRBD1 (5 bases). Germline assignment: CDR1 MNHEY and CDR2 SMNVEV (reference sequence). V was cut by 10 bases and J by 4 bases, with 14 bases left in between. This CDR3 is built from 14 residues. Written as DNA, the CDR3 is TGTGCCACCCGACCCCGACAGTATAATTCACCCCTCCACTTT. Its protein product is CATRPRQYNSPLHF.

The rearrangement links TRBV28 to TRBJ1-1; 7 bases are a match to TRBD1. The germline gives CDR1 MDHEN, CDR2 SYDVKM. The CDR3 is 15 residues long. V was clipped by 3 bases and J by 1 base; unmatched bases: 5. The CDR3 sequence: CASSFGGTANTEAFF. In DNA, the CDR3 is TGTGCCAGCAGTTTTGGTGGGACAGCGAACACTGAAGCTTTCTTT.

Only one count was recorded for this clone. The chain employs TRBV2 and TRBJ2-3; 16 bases line up with TRBD2. CDR1 and CDR2 from the germline V gene are SNHLY and FYNNEI. The CDR3 contains 18 residues. The V gene end was trimmed by 6 bases and the J gene end by 1 base; junction bases not matched to a gene: 7. CDR3 sequence reads: CASRKGLAGGPGTDTQYF. The CDR3 DNA reads TGTGCCAGCAGGAAGGGACTAGCGGGAGGGCCGGGCACAGATACGCAGTATTTT.

This clone was seen just once. The genes are TRBV19 and TRBJ2-1; D remains ambiguous. The germline CDR1 and CDR2 sequences are LNHDA and SQIVND (reference sequence). The CDR3 has 14 residues. The V gene lost 5 bases and the J gene lost 7 bases, with 15 bases spanning the gap. The CDR3 region has the DNA TGTGCCAGTAGTCCTACCCATGAAGTGAATGAGCAGTTCTTC. Amino acid sequence: CASSPTHEVNEQFF.

This clone was recorded once. The chain recombines TRBV12-3 or TRBV12-4 with TRBJ1-2; D might be TRBD1 (5 bases). This CDR3 is 13 amino acids long. Deletions cut 4 bases from V and 7 bases from J, with 13 bases between. CDR3 bases: TGTGCCAGCAGTTCCCAGGCCAGGGTTGGCTACACCTTC. This translates into CASSSQARVGYTF.

This clone was recorded only once. J is TRBJ1-2 and V is TRBV11-1; 7 nucleotides align to TRBD1. This CDR3 has 13 residues. J gave up 3 bases and V 3 bases, and 1 base lay outside the gene matches. CDR1 and CDR2 from the germline V gene are SGHAT and FQDESV (reference sequence). The CDR3 is CASSFQGDYGYTF. CDR3 bases: TGTGCCAGCAGCTTCCAGGGGGACTATGGCTACACCTTC.

CDR3 coding DNA: TGCGCCAGCAGCTCACAGGGAATTCAAGGCACTGAAGCTTTCTTT. Its translation is CASSSQGIQGTEAFF. This chain joins TRBV5-1 and TRBJ1-1; TRBD1 is a possible D gene (6 bases). Trimming took 3 bases from V and 4 from J, leaving 16 bases between them. Germline assignment: CDR1 SGHRS and CDR2 YFSETQ. The CDR3 length is 15 residues.

For the CDR3, the DNA is TGTGCCAGCAGCTTGGGGCCCTCAGATACGCAGTATTTT. Its translation is CASSLGPSDTQYF. The rearrangement links TRBV13 to TRBJ2-3; D is possibly TRBD1 (5 bases). The germline V gene has CDR1 PRHDT and CDR2 FYEKMQ (reference sequence). V was pared by 3 bases and J by 4 bases, with 8 bases between. The CDR3 is made up of 13 amino acids.

The J gene is TRBJ2-2, the V gene TRBV2, with TRBD1 matching over 9 bases. CDR3 length equals 15 residues. The junction had 10 bases not matched to a gene; V was cut back by 8 bases and J by 6 bases. CDR1 and CDR2 (germline): SNHLY, FYNNEI. The CDR3 region has the DNA TGTGCCAGCGAGAGACAGGGGGTAGGGGCCGGGGAGCTGTTTTTT. Residues: CASERQGVGAGELFF.

The chain recombines TRBV3-1 (or the pseudogene TRBV3-2) with TRBJ1-1; unclear D gene. V was shortened by 0 bases and J by 4 bases, with 9 bases between the two germline ends. The germline gives CDR1 LGHDT, CDR2 YNNKEL (reference sequence). The CDR3 sequence is 14 residues long. DNA for the CDR3: TGTGCCAGCAGCCAAGACGGGTTGGGCACTGAAGCTTTCTTT. Translating it yields CASSQDGLGTEAFF.

V and J are TRBV10-3 and TRBJ2-7, with 10 bases matching TRBD1. V gave up 8 bases and J gave up 6 bases; unmatched junction bases: 13. Germline CDR1 and CDR2: ENHRY and SYGVKD. This CDR3 contains 15 residues. The CDR3 coding sequence is TGTGCCATCGACCGATCCGGGACAGGGGCTGGCGAGCAGTACTTC. Residues: CAIDRSGTGAGEQYF.

The sample holds one count of this clone. The V gene is TRBV19, the J gene TRBJ1-1; 9 nucleotides line up with TRBD1. This CDR3 has 15 residues. After removal of 5 bases from V and 5 bases from J, the junction contained 9 bases not matched to a gene. Germline CDR1 reads LNHDA; CDR2 reads SQIVND (reference sequence). CDR3 nucleotides: TGTGCCAGTAGTCATCACAGGGGGCAGCGAACTGAAGCTTTCTTT. Protein: CASSHHRGQRTEAFF. Looking up the rest from reference TRBV19 and TRBJ1-1 gives the full variable domain: DGGITQSPKYLFRKEGQNVTLSCEQNLNHDAMYWYRQDPGQGLRLIYYSQIVNDFQKGDIAEGYSVSREKKESFPLTVTSAQKNPTAFYLCASSHHRGQRTEAFFGQGTRLTVV.

The chain has TRBV25-1 and TRBJ1-2; unclear D gene. This CDR3 has 12 amino acids. V was clipped by 2 bases and J by 7 bases, with 8 bases between them. The germline gives CDR1 MGHDK, CDR2 SYGVNS. The CDR3 DNA follows: TGTGCCAGCAGTGAAGTTGGCCTTGGCTACACCTTC. As protein: CASSEVGLGYTF.

The chain is built from TRBV19 and TRBJ1-4; a possible D gene is TRBD1 (6 bases). The V gene's germline CDR1 is LNHDA and CDR2 SQIVND (reference sequence). Trimming pared 5 bases from V and 0 bases from J, leaving 10 bases between. This CDR3 has 15 amino acids. The CDR3 nucleotides read TGTGCCAGTAGTCAGGGGCTCTCAACTAATGAAAAACTGTTTTTT. Protein sequence: CASSQGLSTNEKLFF.

The CDR3 loop is CASSSLWGLYNEQFF. The CDR3 DNA is TGCGCCAGCAGCTCCTTGTGGGGGCTCTACAATGAGCAGTTCTTC. The chain carries TRBV5-1 and TRBJ2-1; tentative D call: TRBD1 (6 bases). V lost 3 bases, J lost 3 bases, and 13 bases lay in between. The CDR3 is 15 residues long. The germline gives CDR1 SGHRS, CDR2 YFSETQ.

This clone turned up a few times. The gene calls are TRBV28 and TRBJ2-7; 11 bases line up with TRBD2. This CDR3 region has 18 residues. CDR1 is MDHEN and CDR2 is SYDVKM in the germline V gene. V lost 2 bases, J lost 0 bases, and 9 bases stayed unmatched. The CDR3 region has the DNA TGTGCCAGCAGTTTAACTAGCGGGAGAAGTCGGAGCTCCTACGAGCAGTACTTC. It codes for CASSLTSGRSRSSYEQYF.